The T cell receptor (beta chain) under discussion was sequenced for a study of shared clonotypes between healthy human individuals. On this clone itself: Its antigen is not identified.

Sequencing used immunoSEQ multiplex PCR; TCRdb keeps in-frame clones, though not all of them. The sample consists of 2,500,000 or so clones, over 85% of them appearing once. Overall study findings and caveats: Generation probability values for non-shared clonotypes were lower than those for clonotypes shared by all four donors.

The V gene's germline CDR1 is LNHDA and CDR2 SQIVND (reference sequence). The CDR3 is 14 amino acids. Trimming took 5 bases from V and 4 from J, leaving 11 bases between them. The specimen sequenced was naive CD4+ T cells sorted from blood. Subset meaning: CD45RA+ positively selected. The chain has TRBV19 and TRBJ2-2; the D is unclear. This TCR was sampled from a man aged 18 to 30 in good health. The CDR3 loop is CASSGYGGTGELFF. The DNA of the CDR3 is TGTGCCAGTAGTGGGTACGGTGGCACCGGGGAGCTGTTTTTT.